This TCR beta chain was recorded in a study of graft-versus-host responses after intestinal transplantation. On the study more broadly: Induction using anti-thymocyte globulin, followed by tacrolimus and steroids for approximately 3 years, was given to all recipients. Whole-study findings and limits: Early post-transplant falls in HvG clones accompanied the peak levels of circulating GvH clones. There were GvH clones found in recipient marrow, and some of them appeared first in ileum or blood.

This clone has only a few counts. Its specificity is unknown. Only in-frame clones appear in the TCRdb table, and some are missing; sequencing was by immunoSEQ multiplex PCR. Of tens of thousands of clones listed, around 80% are singletons. This CDR3 contains 15 residues. Processing released intraepithelial and lamina propria lymphocytes from the graft tissue. The sequence was obtained from a human patient who received an intestinal transplant, so some T cells may come from the graft donor. The chain couples TRBV1 to TRBJ1-1; TRBD1 is the table's D call, not checked against the DNA. TRBV1 is noted as a pseudogene. Sequencing was performed on ileum tissue, taken 98 days after intestinal transplantation. The CDR3: CTSSQEQGTNTEAFF. CDR3 DNA: TGCACCAGCAGCCAAGAGCAGGGGACGAACACTGAAGCTTTCTTT.